Listed below are T cell receptor beta chains from one sample, sequenced in a study of CD8+ T cells in alopecia areata. Here immunoSEQ multiplex PCR was the method, and the copy in TCRdb shows in-frame clones only, minus some. The repertoire holds hundreds of thousands of clones, with about 68% as singletons. The sample in question was CD4+ T cells sorted from blood, obtained at week 0. These TCRs come from a human donor with alopecia areata. Both conserved end residues are trimmed from each CDR3. Clone size is given for some rows only: seen once, a few or many times, or a class if the clone is expanded.

clone_size j_call v_call cdr3_aa
few TRBJ2-3 TRBV29-1 SVETGTDTQY
. TRBJ2-7 TRBV9 ASGQGQDREQY
. TRBJ1-4 TRBV25-1 ASSDPRVGAEKLF
. TRBJ2-7 TRBV5-6 ASSWDSAYEQY
. TRBJ2-7 TRBV30 AWSRKRFDSYEQY
. TRBJ1-1 TRBV15 ATSRVPTEAF
few TRBJ2-7 TRBV5-4 ASSPKTRLDEQY
. TRBJ1-5 TRBV15 ATSRRDGLEWPQH
. TRBJ2-5 TRBV7-2 ASSFWGDPGETQY
. TRBJ2-1 TRBV6-5 ASSILAGGLDEQF
. TRBJ2-3 TRBV29-1 SASPGDTQY
once TRBJ1-4 TRBV29-1 SVEGGREQLF
. TRBJ2-7 TRBV30 AWSPFGAGEQY
. TRBJ2-5 TRBV10-3 AINLSPQETQY
. TRBJ2-5 TRBV14 ASRKSGTQNTQY
. TRBJ1-2 TRBV25-1 ASKAYT
. TRBJ2-5 TRBV6-5 ASSYMDGVHQETQY
. TRBJ2-1 TRBV2 ASMVGAYNEQF
few TRBJ2-3 TRBV7-2 ASRSRTDTQY
. TRBJ2-7 TRBV9 ASSVEGLGEQY
few TRBJ2-2 TRBV30 AWVRGYTGELF
. TRBJ2-3 TRBV6-5 ASSYQISTDTQY
. TRBJ2-5 TRBV7-6 ASSRSSLHSRETQY